Each of the 23 T cell receptor beta chains below was sequenced from the same sample in a study of cytomegalovirus exposure and HLA in healthy donors. The PCR ran on 60 Vbeta and 13 Jbeta primers. Here immunoSEQ multiplex PCR was the method, and the copy in TCRdb shows in-frame clones only, minus some. The repertoire holds approximately 280,000 clones, with roughly 85% as singletons. The material sequenced was PBMCs. Receptors were obtained from a man aged 35 to 55 in good health and CMV-seropositive.

DNA for the CDR3: TGCGCCAGCAGCTTCGGGACAGGGACTACCTACGAGCAGTACTTC. Protein product: CASSFGTGTTYEQYF. The V gene is TRBV5-1, the J gene TRBJ2-7; 9 nucleotides line up with TRBD1. This CDR3 is 15 amino acids long. J lost 2 bases, V lost 2 bases, and 5 bases had no gene match. Germline lookup yields CDR1 SGHRS and CDR2 YFSETQ.

The V and J genes are TRBV4-3 and TRBJ2-1; possible D gene TRBD1, 5 bases. CDR3 length: 14 amino acids. Germline CDR1 LGHNA, CDR2 YSLEER. V was trimmed by 1 base and J by 9 bases, leaving 13 bases between them. The CDR3 sequence is CASSQAAVGVEQFF. In DNA, the CDR3 is TGCGCCAGCAGCCAAGCGGCGGTAGGGGTTGAGCAGTTCTTC.

The chain joins TRBV27 to TRBJ1-2; 10 nucleotides align to TRBD1. Per germline, CDR1 MNHEY and CDR2 SMNVEV (reference sequence). V lost 5 bases to trimming and J lost 0 bases; unmatched junction nucleotides: 6. The CDR3 is 16 residues long. The CDR3 region is CASSPDRGRANYGYTF. In DNA form, the CDR3 reads TGTGCCAGCAGTCCGGACAGGGGGAGAGCTAACTATGGCTACACCTTC.

V is TRBV5-4 and J is TRBJ1-4, with 9 bases lining up with TRBD1. Germline assignment: CDR1 SGHNT and CDR2 YYREEE (reference sequence). Losses at the gene ends were 4 bases for V and 3 bases for J; bases not matched to a gene: 4. This CDR3 has 15 residues. The CDR3 region has the DNA TGTGCCAGCAGCAGGACAGGGGCCCCTAATGAAAAACTGTTTTTT. The encoded protein is CASSRTGAPNEKLFF.

The chain carries TRBV27 and TRBJ1-2, with TRBD1 identical over 10 bases. CDR3 length equals 14 residues. In germline, CDR1 is MNHEY, CDR2 SMNVEV (reference sequence). The trim removed 5 bases at V and 5 bases at J, leaving 5 bases unmatched. CDR3 residues: CASSPDRGLYGYTF. CDR3 DNA: TGTGCCAGCAGTCCTGACAGGGGGCTTTATGGCTACACCTTC.

The V gene is TRBV28, the J gene TRBJ1-2; D gene unclear. Germline V lookup: CDR1 MDHEN, CDR2 SYDVKM. V was shortened by 5 bases and J by 7 bases, with 17 bases between the two germline ends. The CDR3 runs to 14 residues. The CDR3 region is CASSPPTGYGGYTF. The DNA of the CDR3 is TGTGCCAGCAGTCCGCCGACGGGGTACGGTGGCTACACCTTC.

This CDR3 reads CASSGQARPFATNEKLFF. The CDR3 region has the DNA TGTGCCAGCAGCGGACAGGCGCGCCCCTTTGCAACTAATGAAAAACTGTTTTTT. The chain employs TRBV2 and TRBJ1-4; 7 bases line up with TRBD1. Germline values: CDR1 SNHLY, CDR2 FYNNEI. The CDR3 spans 18 residues. Trimming removed 6 bases from V and 0 bases from J; junction bases left unmatched: 13.

The chain couples TRBV27 to TRBJ2-7; 8 bases are shared with TRBD1. V shed 4 bases, J shed 2 bases, and the junction held 13 bases outside the gene matches. The CDR3 has 17 amino acids. CDR1 and CDR2 from the germline V gene are MNHEY and SMNVEV (reference sequence). CDR3 amino acids: CASSSRPPGTGPYEQYF. The DNA for the CDR3 is TGTGCCAGCAGTTCTCGCCCCCCCGGGACAGGCCCCTACGAGCAGTACTTC.

The chain uses TRBV19 and TRBJ1-1; D is unresolved. Germline loops: CDR1 LNHDA, CDR2 SQIVND (reference sequence). The CDR3 is made up of 13 amino acids. V dropped 6 bases and J dropped 6 bases, with 14 bases sitting between them. This CDR3 is CASRFTGYAEAFF. In DNA form, the CDR3 reads TGTGCCAGTAGATTCACGGGGTACGCTGAAGCTTTCTTT.

This clone was observed a few times. The J gene is TRBJ1-1, the V gene TRBV29-1; tentatively, D is TRBD1 (5 bases). The CDR3 is 14 amino acids. Germline V lookup: CDR1 SQVTM, CDR2 ANQGSEA. Trimming shortened V by 1 base and J by 3 bases, and 12 bases separated the two germline ends. For the CDR3, the DNA is TGCAGCGTTGAAGGAGGCTGGGGGGACACTGAAGCTTTCTTT. Translating gives CSVEGGWGDTEAFF.

The chain joins TRBV9 to TRBJ2-1; D is uncertain. The CDR3 contains 12 residues. CDR1 is SGDLS, CDR2 YYNGEE, per germline. Trimming left V 2 bases short and J 5 bases short, with 5 bases between. In DNA, the CDR3 is TGTGCCAGCAGCGTCGAGAACAATGAGCAGTTCTTC. Translation: CASSVENNEQFF.

The chain is built from TRBV27 and TRBJ2-7; 12 positions match TRBD2. Germline-derived CDR1 and CDR2 are MNHEY and SMNVEV (reference sequence). This CDR3 is built from 14 residues. Trimming cost V 6 bases and J 5 bases; bases outside gene matches: 5. In DNA, the CDR3 is TGTGCCAGCAGCCCGACTAGCGGGAGAAACGAGCAGTACTTC. Translation: CASSPTSGRNEQYF.

The chain recombines TRBV29-1 with TRBJ2-1, with 9 bases lining up with TRBD2. The CDR3 has 13 amino acids. The V gene end was trimmed by 0 bases and the J gene end by 8 bases; junction bases not matched to a gene: 2. The germline V gene has CDR1 SQVTM and CDR2 ANQGSEA. The CDR3 region is CSVEEREGDEQFF. CDR3 in DNA: TGCAGCGTTGAAGAGCGGGAGGGCGATGAGCAGTTCTTC.

This clone has a single count. The chain combines TRBV7-9 with TRBJ1-1; D might be TRBD1 (6 bases). In germline, CDR1 is SEHNR, CDR2 FQNEAQ (reference sequence). V lost 5 bases to trimming and J lost 4 bases, with 14 bases between them. The CDR3 has 14 residues. The CDR3 DNA reads as TGTGCCAGCAGCCTCCCGGGGGGCGCCACTGAAGCTTTCTTT. Amino acid sequence: CASSLPGGATEAFF.

CDR3 loop: CASKDGSTGANVLTF. For the CDR3, the DNA is TGTGCCAGCAAAGACGGGAGTACTGGGGCCAACGTCCTGACTTTC. The V and J genes are TRBV2 and TRBJ2-6; possibly TRBD2 for D (6 bases). This CDR3 has 15 amino acids. The V end was cut by 7 bases, the J end by 2 bases, with 12 bases between. Per germline, CDR1 SNHLY and CDR2 FYNNEI.

The chain recombines TRBV28 with TRBJ2-3; 12 bases are shared with TRBD2. V gave up 6 bases and J gave up 1 base; unmatched junction bases: 8. CDR1 is MDHEN, CDR2 SYDVKM, per germline. The CDR3 has 17 amino acids. In DNA form, the CDR3 reads TGTGCCAGCAGCCCTAGCGGGAGGGGCCTAGGCACAGATACGCAGTATTTT. Translation gives CASSPSGRGLGTDTQYF.

V is TRBV10-3 and J is TRBJ1-5; D ambiguous. This CDR3 is 14 amino acids long. Trimming pared 2 bases from V and 1 base from J, leaving 6 bases between. Germline loops: CDR1 ENHRY, CDR2 SYGVKD. CDR3 DNA: TGTGCCATCAGTGAGGGGCTGAGCAATCAGCCCCAGCATTTT. Its translation is CAISEGLSNQPQHF.

V usage is TRBV7-3 and J usage is TRBJ2-1; 11 bases are a match to TRBD2. Germline lookup yields CDR1 SGHTA and CDR2 FQGTGA. The CDR3 loop spans 17 amino acids. The V gene end was trimmed by 2 bases and the J gene end by 9 bases; junction bases not matched to a gene: 12. CDR3 loop: CASSLGVAGGGGAEQFF. DNA of the CDR3: TGTGCCAGCAGCTTAGGGGTAGCGGGAGGGGGAGGGGCTGAGCAGTTCTTC.

This clone has only one observation. The rearrangement uses TRBV6-5 and TRBJ1-2; D call uncertain. The germline V gene encodes CDR1 MNHEY and CDR2 SVGAGI. Trimming shortened V by 0 bases and J by 5 bases, and 13 bases separated the two germline ends. This CDR3 has 15 residues. The CDR3 region has the DNA TGTGCCAGCAGTTACTCGATAGGACCGGGATATGGCTACACCTTC. Its protein is CASSYSIGPGYGYTF.

This clone was counted only a few times. CDR3 region: CAISESMAGAYNEQFF. CDR3 coding DNA: TGTGCCATCAGTGAGTCGATGGCGGGGGCCTACAATGAGCAGTTCTTC. The chain joins TRBV10-3 to TRBJ2-1; 7 nucleotides line up with TRBD2. CDR3 length: 16 residues. V dropped 0 bases and J dropped 2; count of bases not matched to a gene: 4. The germline gives CDR1 ENHRY, CDR2 SYGVKD.

A note on this clone: The same CDR3 can be traced to other DNA sequences in this sample. This chain uses TRBV5-6 with TRBJ2-7, with 8 bases identical to TRBD1. V lost 2 bases and J lost 1; bases outside the gene matches: 2. The CDR3 sequence is 14 residues long. CDR1 is SGHDT, CDR2 YYEEEE, per germline. The CDR3 DNA is TGTGCCAGCAGCTTTAGGACAGGGTCCTACGAGCAGTACTTC. This codes for CASSFRTGSYEQYF.

This chain joins TRBV10-2 and TRBJ1-6; D possibly corresponds to TRBD1 (6 bases). Germline CDR1 WSHSY, CDR2 SAAADI. V was cut by 6 bases and J by 8 bases, with 23 bases left in between. The CDR3 is made up of 17 amino acids. The CDR3 DNA follows: TGCGCCAGCAGGCCACAGATTCACAGGGTAGAGGATTCACCCCTCCACTTT. It specifies CASRPQIHRVEDSPLHF.

This clone was seen more than once but under ten times. The chain recombines TRBV28 with TRBJ1-5; D call uncertain. V lost 4 bases and J 3 bases, leaving 13 bases between the germline ends. Germline CDR1 reads MDHEN; CDR2 reads SYDVKM. There are 15 residues in the CDR3. CDR3 sequence: CASSYITPTNQPQHF. The CDR3 region has the DNA TGTGCCAGCAGTTACATCACACCCACCAATCAGCCCCAGCATTTT.